This T cell receptor (beta chain) was sequenced in a study of response to subunit inactivated influenza vaccine. TCRdb fed the RT-PCR reads into MiXCR, producing one record per CDR3 protein. Counted here are more than 600,000 distinct CDR3 sequences, around a sixth occurring once; the ten biggest clones make up around 9.9%. CDR3 size: 16 residues. V was trimmed by 5 bases and J by 0 bases, leaving 13 bases between them. Looked up from germline, CDR1 is SGHTA and CDR2 is FQGTGA. This clonotype was found many times. The genes are TRBV7-3 and TRBJ2-2; D may match TRBD1 or TRBD2 (6 bases each). This clonotype originated in a man between 45 and 60 years old who received an inactivated influenza vaccine. The material was PBMCs from blood, obtained approximately 5 days after vaccination. The CDR3 sequence: CASSTAGQANTGELFF. In DNA, the CDR3 is TGTGCCAGCAGCACCGCGGGACAAGCGAACACCGGGGAGCTGTTTTTT.